This T cell receptor (beta chain) was sequenced during a study of cytomegalovirus exposure and HLA in healthy donors. The CDR3 is made up of 17 amino acids. V dropped 3 bases and J dropped 0 bases, with 14 bases sitting between them. Germline assignment: CDR1 LNHDA and CDR2 SQIVND (reference sequence). This clone was seen once. What it binds is unknown. Study results and caveats: Immune exposure information comprised only CMV serostatus.

Researchers ran the PCR with 60 Vbeta and 13 Jbeta primers. Sequencing used immunoSEQ multiplex PCR; TCRdb keeps in-frame clones, though not all of them. The sample carries approximately 60,000 clones, roughly four fifths recorded once. Sequencing was done on a sample of PBMCs. V and J are TRBV19 and TRBJ2-2; a weak D match, TRBD1 (6 bases). This clonotype originated in a man in his forties in good health and CMV-seronegative. The CDR3 DNA is TGTGCCAGTAGTATGACGACAGGTTATACGAACACCGGGGAGCTGTTTTTT. Protein sequence: CASSMTTGYTNTGELFF.